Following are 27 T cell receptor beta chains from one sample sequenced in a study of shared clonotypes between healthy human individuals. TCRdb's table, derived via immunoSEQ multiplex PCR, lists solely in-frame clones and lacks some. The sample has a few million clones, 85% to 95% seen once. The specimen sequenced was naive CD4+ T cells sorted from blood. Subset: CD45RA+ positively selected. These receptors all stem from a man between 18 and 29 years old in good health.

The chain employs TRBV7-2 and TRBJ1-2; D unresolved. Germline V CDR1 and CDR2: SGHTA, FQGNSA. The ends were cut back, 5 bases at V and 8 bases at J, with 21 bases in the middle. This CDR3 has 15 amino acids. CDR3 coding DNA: TGTGCCAGCAGCCAATTACCGAGGGAGGCGGGAGGCTACACCTTC. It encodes CASSQLPREAGGYTF.

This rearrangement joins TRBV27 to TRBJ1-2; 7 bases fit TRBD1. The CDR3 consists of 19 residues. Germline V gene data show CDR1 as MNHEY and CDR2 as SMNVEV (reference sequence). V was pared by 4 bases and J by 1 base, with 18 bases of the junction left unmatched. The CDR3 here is CASSSLGMGQTLINYGYTF. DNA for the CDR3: TGTGCCAGCAGTTCCTTGGGAATGGGACAGACCTTAATTAACTATGGCTACACCTTC.

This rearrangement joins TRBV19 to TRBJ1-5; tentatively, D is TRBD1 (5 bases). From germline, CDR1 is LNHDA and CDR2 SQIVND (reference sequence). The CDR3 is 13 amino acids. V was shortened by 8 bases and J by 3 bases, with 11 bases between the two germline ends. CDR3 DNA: TGTGCCAGTTCAGGGTACCTCAATCAGCCCCAGCATTTT. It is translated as CASSGYLNQPQHF.

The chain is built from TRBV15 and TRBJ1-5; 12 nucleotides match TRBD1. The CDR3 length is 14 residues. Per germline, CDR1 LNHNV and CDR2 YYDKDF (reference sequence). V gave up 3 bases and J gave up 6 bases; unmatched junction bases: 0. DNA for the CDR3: TGTGCCACCAGCAGGGGACAGGGGGCTCAGCCCCAGCATTTT. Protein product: CATSRGQGAQPQHF.

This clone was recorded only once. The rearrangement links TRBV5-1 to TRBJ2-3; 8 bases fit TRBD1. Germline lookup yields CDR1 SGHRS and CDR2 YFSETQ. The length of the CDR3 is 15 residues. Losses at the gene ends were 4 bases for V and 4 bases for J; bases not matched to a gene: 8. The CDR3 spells CASSPQGAESDTQYF. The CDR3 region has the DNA TGCGCCAGCAGCCCCCAGGGGGCTGAATCAGATACGCAGTATTTT.

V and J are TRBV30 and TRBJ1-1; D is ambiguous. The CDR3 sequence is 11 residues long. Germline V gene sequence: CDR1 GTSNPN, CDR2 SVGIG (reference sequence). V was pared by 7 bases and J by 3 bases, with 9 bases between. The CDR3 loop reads CASGEYTEAFF. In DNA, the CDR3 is TGTGCCTCCGGGGAGTACACTGAAGCTTTCTTT.

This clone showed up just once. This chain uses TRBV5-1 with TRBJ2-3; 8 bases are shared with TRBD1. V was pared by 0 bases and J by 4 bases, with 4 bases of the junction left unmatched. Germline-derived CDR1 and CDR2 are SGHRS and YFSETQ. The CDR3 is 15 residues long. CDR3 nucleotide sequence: TGCGCCAGCAGCTTGGTCCAGGGGGCCTCAGATACGCAGTATTTT. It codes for CASSLVQGASDTQYF.

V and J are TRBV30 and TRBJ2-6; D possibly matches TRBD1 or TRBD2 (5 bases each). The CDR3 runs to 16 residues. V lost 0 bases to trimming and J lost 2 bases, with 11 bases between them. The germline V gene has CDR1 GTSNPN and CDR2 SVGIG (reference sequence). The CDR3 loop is CAWSVRGRAGANVLTF. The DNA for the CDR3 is TGTGCCTGGAGTGTACGGGGCAGGGCTGGGGCCAACGTCCTGACTTTC.

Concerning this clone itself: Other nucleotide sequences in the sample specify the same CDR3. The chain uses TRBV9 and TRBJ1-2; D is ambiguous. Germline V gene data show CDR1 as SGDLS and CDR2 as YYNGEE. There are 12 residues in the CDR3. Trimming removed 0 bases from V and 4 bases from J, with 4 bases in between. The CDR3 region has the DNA TGTGCCAGCAGCGTAGACAGCTATGGCTACACCTTC. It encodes CASSVDSYGYTF.

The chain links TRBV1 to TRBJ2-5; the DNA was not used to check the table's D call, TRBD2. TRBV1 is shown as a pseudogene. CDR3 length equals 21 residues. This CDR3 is CTSSQARGGGPKKVYQETQYF. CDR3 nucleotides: TGCACCAGCAGCCAGGCGAGGGGCGGGGGCCCTAAGAAAGTGTACCAAGAGACCCAGTACTTC.

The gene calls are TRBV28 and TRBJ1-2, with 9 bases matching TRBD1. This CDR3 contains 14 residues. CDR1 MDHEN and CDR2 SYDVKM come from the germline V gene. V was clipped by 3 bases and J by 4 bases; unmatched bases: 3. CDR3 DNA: TGTGCCAGCAGTTTTACGGGACAGGGCTATGGCTACACCTTC. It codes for CASSFTGQGYGYTF.

In DNA, the CDR3 is TGTGCCAGCACGGAGGGGGTCCAGCCCCAGCATTTT. Its translation: CASTEGVQPQHF. The V and J genes are TRBV6-6 and TRBJ1-5, with a tentative D call TRBD1 (6 bases). Trimming cost V 7 bases and J 7 bases, with 11 bases left between them. The CDR3 totals 12 residues. Germline V gene data show CDR1 as MNHNY and CDR2 as SVGAGI (reference sequence).

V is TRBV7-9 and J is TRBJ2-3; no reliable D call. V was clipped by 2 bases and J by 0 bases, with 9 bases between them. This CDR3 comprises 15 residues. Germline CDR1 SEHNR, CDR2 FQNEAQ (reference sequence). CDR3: CASSLWGTSTDTQYF. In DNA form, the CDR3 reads TGTGCCAGCAGCTTATGGGGAACTAGCACAGATACGCAGTATTTT.

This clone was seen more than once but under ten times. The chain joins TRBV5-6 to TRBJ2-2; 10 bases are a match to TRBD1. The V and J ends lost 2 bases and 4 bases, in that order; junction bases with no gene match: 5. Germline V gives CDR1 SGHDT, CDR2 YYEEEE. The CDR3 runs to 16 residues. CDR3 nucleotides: TGTGCCAGCAGCTTCTGGGGACAGGGGTTCACCGGGGAGCTGTTTTTT. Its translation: CASSFWGQGFTGELFF.

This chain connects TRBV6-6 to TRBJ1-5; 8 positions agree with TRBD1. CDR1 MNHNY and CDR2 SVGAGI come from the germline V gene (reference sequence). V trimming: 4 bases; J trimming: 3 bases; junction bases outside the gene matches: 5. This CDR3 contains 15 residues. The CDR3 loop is CASSSGQDNNQPQHF. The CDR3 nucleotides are TGTGCCAGCAGTTCGGGACAGGACAACAATCAGCCCCAGCATTTT.

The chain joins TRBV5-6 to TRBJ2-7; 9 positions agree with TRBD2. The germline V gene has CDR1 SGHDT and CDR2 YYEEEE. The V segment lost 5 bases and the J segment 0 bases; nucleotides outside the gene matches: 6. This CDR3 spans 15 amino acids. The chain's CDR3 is CASRLTSGRSYEQYF. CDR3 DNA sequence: TGTGCCAGCAGGTTGACTAGCGGTCGCTCCTACGAGCAGTACTTC. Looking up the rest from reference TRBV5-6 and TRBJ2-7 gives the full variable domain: DAGVTQSPTHLIKTRGQQVTLRCSPKSGHDTVSWYQQALGQGPQFIFQYYEEEERQRGNFPDRFSGHQFPNYSSELNVNALLLGDSALYLCASRLTSGRSYEQYFGPGTRLTVT.

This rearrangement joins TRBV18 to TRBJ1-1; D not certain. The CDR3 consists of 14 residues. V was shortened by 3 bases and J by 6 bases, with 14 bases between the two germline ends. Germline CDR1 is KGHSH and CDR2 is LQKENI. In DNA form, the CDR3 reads TGTGCCAGCTCACCTCTTAATATTTTCGCTGAAGCTTTCTTT. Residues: CASSPLNIFAEAFF. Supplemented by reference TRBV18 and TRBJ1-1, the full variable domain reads NAGVMQNPRHLVRRRGQEARLRCSPMKGHSHVYWYRQLPEEGLKFMVYLQKENIIDESGMPKERFSAEFPKEGPSILRIQQVVRGDSAAYFCASSPLNIFAEAFFGQGTRLTVV.

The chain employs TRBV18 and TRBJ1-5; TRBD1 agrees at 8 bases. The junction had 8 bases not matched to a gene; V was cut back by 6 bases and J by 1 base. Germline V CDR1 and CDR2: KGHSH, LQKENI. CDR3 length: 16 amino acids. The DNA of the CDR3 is TGTGCCAGCTCCCCAATTCGACAGGGGAGCAATCAGCCCCAGCATTTT. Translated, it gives CASSPIRQGSNQPQHF.

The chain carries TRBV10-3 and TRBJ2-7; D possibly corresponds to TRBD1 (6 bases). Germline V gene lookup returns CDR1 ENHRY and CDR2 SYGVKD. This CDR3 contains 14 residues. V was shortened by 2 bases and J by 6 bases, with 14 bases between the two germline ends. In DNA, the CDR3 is TGTGCCATCAGTGAGGGACAGTTCGTGGGCGAGCAGTACTTC. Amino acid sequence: CAISEGQFVGEQYF.

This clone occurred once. Here the CDR3 DNA reads TGTGCCAGTAGGGGACAGGGCGTGAACACTGAAGCTTTCTTT. Residues: CASRGQGVNTEAFF. The chain couples TRBV19 to TRBJ1-1; TRBD1 aligns across 9 bases. The CDR3 has 14 amino acids. Germline V gene sequence: CDR1 LNHDA, CDR2 SQIVND (reference sequence). Trimming at V came to 6 bases and at J to 0 bases, leaving 2 bases not matched to a gene.

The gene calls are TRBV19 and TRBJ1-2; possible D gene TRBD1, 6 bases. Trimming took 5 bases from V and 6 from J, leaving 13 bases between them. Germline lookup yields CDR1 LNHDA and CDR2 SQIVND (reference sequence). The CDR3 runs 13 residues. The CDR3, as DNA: TGTGCCAGTAGTGGACGACAGGTAGATGGCTACACCTTC. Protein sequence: CASSGRQVDGYTF.

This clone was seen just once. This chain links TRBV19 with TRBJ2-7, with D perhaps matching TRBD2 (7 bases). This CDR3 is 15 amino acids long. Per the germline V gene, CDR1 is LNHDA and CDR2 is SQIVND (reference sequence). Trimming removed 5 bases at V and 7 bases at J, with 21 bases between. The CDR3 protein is CASSASEGGGREQYF. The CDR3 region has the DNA TGTGCCAGTAGTGCCTCCGAGGGGGGGGGAAGAGAGCAGTACTTC.

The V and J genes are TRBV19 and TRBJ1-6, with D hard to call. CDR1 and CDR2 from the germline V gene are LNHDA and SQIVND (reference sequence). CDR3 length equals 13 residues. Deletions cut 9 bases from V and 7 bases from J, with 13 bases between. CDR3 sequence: CASSDMANSPLHF. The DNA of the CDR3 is TGTGCCAGCTCCGACATGGCGAATTCACCCCTCCACTTT.

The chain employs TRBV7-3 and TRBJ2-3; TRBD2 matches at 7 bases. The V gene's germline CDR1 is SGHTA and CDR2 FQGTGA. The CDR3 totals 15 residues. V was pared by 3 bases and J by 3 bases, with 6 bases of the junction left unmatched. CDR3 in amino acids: CASSLGTTGTDTQYF. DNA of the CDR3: TGTGCCAGCAGCTTGGGGACTACCGGAACAGATACGCAGTATTTT.

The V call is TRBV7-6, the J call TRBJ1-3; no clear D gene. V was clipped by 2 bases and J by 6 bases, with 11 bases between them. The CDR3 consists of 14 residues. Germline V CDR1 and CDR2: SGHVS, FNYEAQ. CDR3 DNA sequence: TGTGCCAGCAGCTTAACTTATAGGGAAAACACCATATATTTT. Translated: CASSLTYRENTIYF.

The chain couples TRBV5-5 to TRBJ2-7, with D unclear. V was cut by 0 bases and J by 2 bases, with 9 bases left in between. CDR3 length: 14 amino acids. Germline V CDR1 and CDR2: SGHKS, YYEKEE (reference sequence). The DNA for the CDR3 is TGTGCCAGCAGCTTGGTTAGCCCCCCCTACGAGCAGTACTTC. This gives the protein CASSLVSPPYEQYF.

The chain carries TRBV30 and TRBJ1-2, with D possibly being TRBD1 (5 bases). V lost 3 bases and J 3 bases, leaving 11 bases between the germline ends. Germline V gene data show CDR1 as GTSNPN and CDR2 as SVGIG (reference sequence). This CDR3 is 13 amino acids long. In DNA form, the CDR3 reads TGTGCCTGGAGGACAGTTACCCACTATGGCTACACCTTC. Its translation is CAWRTVTHYGYTF. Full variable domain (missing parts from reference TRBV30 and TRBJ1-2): SQTIHQWPATLVQPVGSPLSLECTVEGTSNPNLYWYRQAAGRGLQLLFYSVGIGQISSEVPQNLSASRPQDRQFILSSKKLLLSDSGFYLCAWRTVTHYGYTFGSGTRLTVV.